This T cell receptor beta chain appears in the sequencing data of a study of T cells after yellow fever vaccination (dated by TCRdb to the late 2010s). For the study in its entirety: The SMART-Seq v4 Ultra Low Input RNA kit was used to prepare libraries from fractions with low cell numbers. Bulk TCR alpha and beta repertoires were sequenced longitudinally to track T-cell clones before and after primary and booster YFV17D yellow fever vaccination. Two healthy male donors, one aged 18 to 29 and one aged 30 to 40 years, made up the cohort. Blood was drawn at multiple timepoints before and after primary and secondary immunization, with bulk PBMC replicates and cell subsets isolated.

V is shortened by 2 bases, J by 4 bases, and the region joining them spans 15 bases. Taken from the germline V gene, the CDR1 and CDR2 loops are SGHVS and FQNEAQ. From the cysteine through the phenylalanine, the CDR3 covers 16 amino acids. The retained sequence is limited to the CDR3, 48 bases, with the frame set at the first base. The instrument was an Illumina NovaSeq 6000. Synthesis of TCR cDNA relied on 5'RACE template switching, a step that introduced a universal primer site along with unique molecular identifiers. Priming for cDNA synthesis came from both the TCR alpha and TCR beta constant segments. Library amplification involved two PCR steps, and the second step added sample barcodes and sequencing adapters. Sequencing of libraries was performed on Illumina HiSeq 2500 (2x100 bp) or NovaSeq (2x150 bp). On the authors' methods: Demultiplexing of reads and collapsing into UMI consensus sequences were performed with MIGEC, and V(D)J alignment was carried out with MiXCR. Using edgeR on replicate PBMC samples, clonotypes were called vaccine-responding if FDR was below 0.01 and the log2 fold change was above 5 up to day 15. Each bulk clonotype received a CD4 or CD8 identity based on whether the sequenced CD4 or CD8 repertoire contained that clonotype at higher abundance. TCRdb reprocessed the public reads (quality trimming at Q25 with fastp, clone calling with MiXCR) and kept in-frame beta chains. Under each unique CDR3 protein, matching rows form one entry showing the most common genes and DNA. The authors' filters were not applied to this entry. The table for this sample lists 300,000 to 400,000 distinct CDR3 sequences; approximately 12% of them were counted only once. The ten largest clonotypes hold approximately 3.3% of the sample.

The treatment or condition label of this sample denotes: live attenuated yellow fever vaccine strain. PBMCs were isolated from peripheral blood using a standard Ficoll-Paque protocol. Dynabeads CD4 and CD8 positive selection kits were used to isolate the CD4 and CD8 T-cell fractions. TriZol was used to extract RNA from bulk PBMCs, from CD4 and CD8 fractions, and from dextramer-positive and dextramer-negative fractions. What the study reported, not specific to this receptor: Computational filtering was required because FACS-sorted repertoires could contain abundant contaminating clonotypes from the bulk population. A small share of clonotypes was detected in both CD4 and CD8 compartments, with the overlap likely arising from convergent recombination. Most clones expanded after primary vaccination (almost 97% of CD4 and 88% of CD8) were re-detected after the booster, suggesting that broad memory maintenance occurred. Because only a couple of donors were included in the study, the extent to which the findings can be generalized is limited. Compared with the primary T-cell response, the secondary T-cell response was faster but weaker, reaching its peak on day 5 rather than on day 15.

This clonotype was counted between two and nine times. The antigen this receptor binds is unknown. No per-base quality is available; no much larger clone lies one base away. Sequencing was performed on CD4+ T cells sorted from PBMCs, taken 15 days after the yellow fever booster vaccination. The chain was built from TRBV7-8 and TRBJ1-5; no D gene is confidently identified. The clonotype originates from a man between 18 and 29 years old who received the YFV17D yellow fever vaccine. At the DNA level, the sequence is TGTGCCAGCAGCTTATTGGGCGGACCGACAAATCAGCCCCAGCATTTT. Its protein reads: CASSLLGGPTNQPQHF.